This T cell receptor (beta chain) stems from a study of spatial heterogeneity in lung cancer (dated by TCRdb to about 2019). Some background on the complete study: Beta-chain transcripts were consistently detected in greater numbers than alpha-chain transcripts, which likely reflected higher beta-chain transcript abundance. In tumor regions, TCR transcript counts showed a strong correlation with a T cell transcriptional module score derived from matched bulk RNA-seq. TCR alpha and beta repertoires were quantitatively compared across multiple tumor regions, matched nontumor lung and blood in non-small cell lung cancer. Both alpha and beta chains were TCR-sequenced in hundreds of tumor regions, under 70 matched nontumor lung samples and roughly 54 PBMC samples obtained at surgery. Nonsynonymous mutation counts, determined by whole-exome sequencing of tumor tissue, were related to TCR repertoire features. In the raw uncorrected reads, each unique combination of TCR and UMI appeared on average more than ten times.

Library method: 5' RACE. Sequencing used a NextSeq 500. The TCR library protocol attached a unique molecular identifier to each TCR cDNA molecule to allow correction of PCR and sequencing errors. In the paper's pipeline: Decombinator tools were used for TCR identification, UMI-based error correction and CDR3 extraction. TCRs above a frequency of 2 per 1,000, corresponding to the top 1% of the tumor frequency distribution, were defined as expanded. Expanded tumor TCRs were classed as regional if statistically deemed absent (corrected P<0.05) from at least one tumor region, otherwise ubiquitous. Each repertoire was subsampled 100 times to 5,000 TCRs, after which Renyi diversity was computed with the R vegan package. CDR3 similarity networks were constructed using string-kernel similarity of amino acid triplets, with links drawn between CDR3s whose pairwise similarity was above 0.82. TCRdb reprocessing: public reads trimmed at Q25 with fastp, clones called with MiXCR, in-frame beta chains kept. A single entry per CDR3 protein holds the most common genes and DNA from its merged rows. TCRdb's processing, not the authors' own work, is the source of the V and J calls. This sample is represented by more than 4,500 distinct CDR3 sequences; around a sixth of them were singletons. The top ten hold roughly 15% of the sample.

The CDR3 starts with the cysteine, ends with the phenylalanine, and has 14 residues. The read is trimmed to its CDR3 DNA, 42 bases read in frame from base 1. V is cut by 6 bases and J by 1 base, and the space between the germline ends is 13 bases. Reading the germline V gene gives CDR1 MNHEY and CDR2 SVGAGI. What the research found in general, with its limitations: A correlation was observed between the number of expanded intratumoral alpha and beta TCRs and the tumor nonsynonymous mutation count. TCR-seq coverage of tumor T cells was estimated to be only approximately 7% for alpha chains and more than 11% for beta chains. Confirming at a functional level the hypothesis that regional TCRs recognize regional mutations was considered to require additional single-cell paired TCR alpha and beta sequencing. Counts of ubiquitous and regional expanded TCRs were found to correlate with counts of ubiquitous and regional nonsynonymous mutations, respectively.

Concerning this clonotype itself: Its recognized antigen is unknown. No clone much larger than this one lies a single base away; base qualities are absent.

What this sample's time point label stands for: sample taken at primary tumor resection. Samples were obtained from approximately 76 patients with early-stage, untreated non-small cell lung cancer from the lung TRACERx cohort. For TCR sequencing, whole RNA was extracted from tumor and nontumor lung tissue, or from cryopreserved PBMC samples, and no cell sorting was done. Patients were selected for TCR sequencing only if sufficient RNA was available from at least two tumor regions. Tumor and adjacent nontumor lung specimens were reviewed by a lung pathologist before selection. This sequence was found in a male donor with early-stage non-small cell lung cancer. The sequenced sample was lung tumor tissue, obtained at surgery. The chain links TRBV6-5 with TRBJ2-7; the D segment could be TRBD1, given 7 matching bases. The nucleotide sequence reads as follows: TGTGCCAGCAGCCGTCAGGGGGGATCCTACGAGCAGTACTTC. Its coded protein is CASSRQGGSYEQYF.